This T cell receptor beta chain emerged from a study of T cells in Graves' hyperthyroidism and ophthalmopathy. This clonotype has ten or more counts. TCR beta CDR3 sequences were amplified from RNA transcripts. Researchers ran a first-round RT-PCR on the TCR CDR3 using the HTBI primer set. Each CDR3 protein is one row after TCRdb ran MiXCR on the multiplex PCR reads. The sample includes some 370,000 distinct CDR3 sequences, about 18% seen only once; the top ten take approximately 35%. Fresh 10 ml peripheral blood yielded PBMCs. The ends were cut back, 8 bases at V and 5 bases at J, with 15 bases in the middle. Looked up from germline, CDR1 is WSHSY and CDR2 is SAAADI. CDR3 length equals 13 residues.

This TCR was sampled from a woman in her twenties or thirties with Graves' hyperthyroidism that later progressed to Graves' ophthalmopathy. The chain is built from TRBV10-2 and TRBJ2-5; D not certain. Material for sequencing was blood. The CDR3 DNA reads as TGCGCCAGCCGATCGGCTTTTGCGGAGACCCAGTACTTC. Translated: CASRSAFAETQYF.